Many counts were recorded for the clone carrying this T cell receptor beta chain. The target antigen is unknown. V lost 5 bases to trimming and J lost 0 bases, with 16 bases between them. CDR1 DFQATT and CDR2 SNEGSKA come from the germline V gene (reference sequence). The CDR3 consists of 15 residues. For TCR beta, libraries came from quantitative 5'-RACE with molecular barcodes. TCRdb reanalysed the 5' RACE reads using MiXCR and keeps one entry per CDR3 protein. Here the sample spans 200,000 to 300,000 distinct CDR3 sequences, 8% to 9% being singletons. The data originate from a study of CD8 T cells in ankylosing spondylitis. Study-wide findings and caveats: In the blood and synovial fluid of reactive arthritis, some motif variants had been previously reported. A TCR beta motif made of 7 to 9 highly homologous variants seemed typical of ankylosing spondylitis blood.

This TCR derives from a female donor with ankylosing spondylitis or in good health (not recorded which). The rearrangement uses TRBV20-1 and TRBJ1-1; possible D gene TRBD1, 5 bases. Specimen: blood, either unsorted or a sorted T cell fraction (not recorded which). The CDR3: CSAGGGTTMNTEAFF. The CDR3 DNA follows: TGCAGTGCTGGTGGTGGGACCACAATGAACACTGAAGCTTTCTTT.